This TCR beta chain was identified in a study of T-cell reconstitution after alpha-beta-depleted transplantation in children. Unique molecular identifiers were incorporated into the prepared TCRbeta library. TCRdb independently ran MiXCR on the PCR reads; one entry per CDR3 protein. Here the sample spans 540,000 or so distinct CDR3 sequences, 23% being singletons. Trimming took off 5 bases at V and 2 bases at J, with 16 bases between the two ends. Germline CDR1 is SGHVS and CDR2 is FQNEAQ. The CDR3 runs 16 residues. The sample in question was PBMCs, mostly from graft donor cells, obtained 360 days after TCRalphabeta/CD19-depleted stem cell transplant. The chain links TRBV7-8 to TRBJ1-3; D uncertain. This receptor was obtained from a boy in the first two years of life who had a stem cell transplant for acute myeloid leukemia, so the T cells may come from the graft donor. The CDR3: CASSVSRRVTGNTIYF. CDR3 nucleotides: TGTGCCAGCAGCGTCTCTCGCCGGGTGACTGGAAACACCATATATTTT.